This T cell receptor beta chain was documented in a study of OX40 agonist ivuxolimab in advanced cancers. The overall study: A male proportion of 82.7% was recorded, with mean age roughly 60 years and range roughly 23 to 79. Three patients had partial responses: one hepatocellular carcinoma, two cutaneous melanoma.

The sampling schedule covered blood at baseline, cycle 4 day 1, and cycle 7 day 1. Sequencing used immunoSEQ multiplex PCR; TCRdb keeps in-frame clones, though not all of them. The table includes about 73,000 clones, 70% to 90% detected once. V lost 5 bases, J lost 7 bases, and 9 bases lay in between. The CDR3 contains 12 residues. Looked up from germline, CDR1 is MDHEN and CDR2 is SYDVKM. This TCR came from an adult with an advanced solid tumor such as melanoma, head and neck, liver or kidney cancer. The sequenced sample was CD4+ or CD8+ T cells sorted from blood, obtained in a trial of the OX40 agonist ivuxolimab. The chain employs TRBV28 and TRBJ2-1; no reliable D call. The CDR3 DNA reads as TGTGCCAGCAGTGAGAACTGGAATGAGCAGTTCTTC. As protein: CASSENWNEQFF.